What follows is one T cell receptor (beta chain) and its context. This record comes from a study of blood T cell repertoires in COVID-19. Enrollees, about 18 to 95 years old, lived in some 24 US areas. The germline V and J ends were trimmed by 4 bases and 2 bases, with 11 bases remaining between them. Germline V gene data show CDR1 as MDHEN and CDR2 as SYDVKM. CDR3 length equals 14 residues. In the study's own analysis: Reference gene primer amplification yielded estimated nucleated cell counts. Only in-frame clones appear in the TCRdb table, and some are missing; sequencing was by immunoSEQ multiplex PCR. D and trimming were read from the DNA, whereas the V and J calls and clone size are those reported in that table. The data show roughly 220,000 clones, with 70% to 85% seen just once and approximately 1.3% held by the top ten.

This chain joins TRBV28 and TRBJ1-1; tentative D call: TRBD1 (6 bases). The clonotype originates from a woman aged 35 to 49 with acute COVID-19. The specimen was PBMCs or T cells enriched from blood (not recorded which). The DNA for the CDR3 is TGTGCCAGCAGTTCAACAGGGCAAAACACTGAAGCTTTCTTT. It specifies CASSSTGQNTEAFF.